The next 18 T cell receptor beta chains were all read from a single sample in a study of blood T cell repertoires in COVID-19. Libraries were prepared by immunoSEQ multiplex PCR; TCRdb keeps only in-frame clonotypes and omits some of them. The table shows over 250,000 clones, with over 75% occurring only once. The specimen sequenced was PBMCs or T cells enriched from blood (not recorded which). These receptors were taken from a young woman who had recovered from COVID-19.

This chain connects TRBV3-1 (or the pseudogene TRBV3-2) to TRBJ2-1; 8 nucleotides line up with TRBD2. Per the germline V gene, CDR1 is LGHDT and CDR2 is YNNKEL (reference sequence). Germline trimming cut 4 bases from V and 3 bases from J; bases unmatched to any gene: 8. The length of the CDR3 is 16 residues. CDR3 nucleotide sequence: TGTGCCAGCAGCCCCTCAGGGCGGGGGGTCTACAATGAGCAGTTCTTC. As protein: CASSPSGRGVYNEQFF.

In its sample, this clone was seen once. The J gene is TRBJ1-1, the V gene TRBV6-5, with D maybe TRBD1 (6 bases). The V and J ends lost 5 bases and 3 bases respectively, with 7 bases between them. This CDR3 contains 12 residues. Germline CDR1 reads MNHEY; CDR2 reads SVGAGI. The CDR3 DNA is TGTGCCAGCAGTAGGACAGACACTGAAGCTTTCTTT. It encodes CASSRTDTEAFF.

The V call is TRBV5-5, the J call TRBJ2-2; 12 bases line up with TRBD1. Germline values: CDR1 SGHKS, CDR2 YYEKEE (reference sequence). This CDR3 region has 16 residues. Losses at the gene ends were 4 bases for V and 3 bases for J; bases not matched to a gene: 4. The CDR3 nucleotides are TGTGCCAGCAGCCCTGGGACAGGGGGCGACACCGGGGAGCTGTTTTTT. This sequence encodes CASSPGTGGDTGELFF.

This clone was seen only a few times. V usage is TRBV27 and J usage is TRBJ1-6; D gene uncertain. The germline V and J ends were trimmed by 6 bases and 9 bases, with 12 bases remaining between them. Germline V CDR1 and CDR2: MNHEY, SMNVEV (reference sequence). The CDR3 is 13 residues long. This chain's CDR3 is CASREIGRSPLHF. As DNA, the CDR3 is TGTGCCAGCAGGGAAATTGGGCGTTCACCCCTCCACTTT.

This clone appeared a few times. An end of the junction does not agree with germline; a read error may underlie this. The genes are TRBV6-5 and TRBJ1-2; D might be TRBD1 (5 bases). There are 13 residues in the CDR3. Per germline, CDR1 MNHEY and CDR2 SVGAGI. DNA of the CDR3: TGTGCCAGTGGACCTACGGGGGGGTTCGTCATCGCCTTC. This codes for CASGPTGGFVIAF.

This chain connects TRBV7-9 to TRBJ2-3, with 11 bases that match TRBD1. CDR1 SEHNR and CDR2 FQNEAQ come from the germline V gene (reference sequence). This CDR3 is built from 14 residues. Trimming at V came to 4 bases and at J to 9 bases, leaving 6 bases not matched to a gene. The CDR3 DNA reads TGTGCCAGCAGCTCACGGACAGGGGGCATAACGCAGTATTTT. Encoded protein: CASSSRTGGITQYF. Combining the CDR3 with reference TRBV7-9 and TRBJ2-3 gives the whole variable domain DTGVSQNPRHKITKRGQNVTFRCDPISEHNRLYWYRQTLGQGPEFLTYFQNEAQLEKSRLLSDRFSAERPKGSFSTLEIQRTEQGDSAMYLCASSSRTGGITQYFGPGTRLTVL.

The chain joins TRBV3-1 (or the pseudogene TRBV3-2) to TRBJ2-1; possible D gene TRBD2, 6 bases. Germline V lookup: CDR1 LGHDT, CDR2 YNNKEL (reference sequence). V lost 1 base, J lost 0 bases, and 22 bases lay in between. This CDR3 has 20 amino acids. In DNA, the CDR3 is TGTGCCAGCAGCCAAGTTGGGGTAACTTGGGGGGACCGCTCCTACAATGAGCAGTTCTTC. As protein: CASSQVGVTWGDRSYNEQFF.

The CDR3 protein is CASSRSTISNQPQHF. For the CDR3, the DNA is TGTGCCAGCAGCCGTAGCACCATTAGCAATCAGCCCCAGCATTTT. The V gene is TRBV6-5, the J gene TRBJ1-5; D call uncertain. The germline V gene has CDR1 MNHEY and CDR2 SVGAGI. CDR3 length: 15 amino acids. V lost 6 bases to trimming and J lost 0 bases, with 12 bases between them.

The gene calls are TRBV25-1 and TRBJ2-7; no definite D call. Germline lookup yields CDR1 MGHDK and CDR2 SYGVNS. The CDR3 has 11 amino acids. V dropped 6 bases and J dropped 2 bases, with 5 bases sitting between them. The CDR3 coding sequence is TGTGCCAGCAGCCAGACCTACGAGCAGTACTTC. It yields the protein CASSQTYEQYF.

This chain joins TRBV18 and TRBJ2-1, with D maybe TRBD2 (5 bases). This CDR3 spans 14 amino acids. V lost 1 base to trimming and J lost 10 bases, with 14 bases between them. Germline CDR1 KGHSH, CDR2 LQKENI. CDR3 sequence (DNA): TGTGCCAGCTCACCACGTGTTATCACGGGAGAGCAGTTCTTC. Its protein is CASSPRVITGEQFF.

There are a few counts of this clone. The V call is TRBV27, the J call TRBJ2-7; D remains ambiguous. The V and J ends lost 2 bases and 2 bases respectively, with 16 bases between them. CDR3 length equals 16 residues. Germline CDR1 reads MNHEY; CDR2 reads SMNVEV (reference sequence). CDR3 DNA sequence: TGTGCCAGCAGTTTAACGTCCAGGCACGAACCCTACGAGCAGTACTTC. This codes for CASSLTSRHEPYEQYF.

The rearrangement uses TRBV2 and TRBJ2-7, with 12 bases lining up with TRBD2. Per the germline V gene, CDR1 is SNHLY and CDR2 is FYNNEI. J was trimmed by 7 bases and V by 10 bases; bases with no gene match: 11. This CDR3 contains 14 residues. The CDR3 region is CATTPLAGGPEQYF. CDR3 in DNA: TGTGCCACCACCCCCCTAGCGGGGGGGCCGGAGCAGTACTTC.

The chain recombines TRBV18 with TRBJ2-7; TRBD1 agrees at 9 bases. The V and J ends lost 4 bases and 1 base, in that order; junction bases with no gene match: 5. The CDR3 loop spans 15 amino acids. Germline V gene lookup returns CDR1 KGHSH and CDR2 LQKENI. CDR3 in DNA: TGTGCCAGCTCACTCGGACAGGGGCCATCCTACGAGCAGTACTTC. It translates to CASSLGQGPSYEQYF.

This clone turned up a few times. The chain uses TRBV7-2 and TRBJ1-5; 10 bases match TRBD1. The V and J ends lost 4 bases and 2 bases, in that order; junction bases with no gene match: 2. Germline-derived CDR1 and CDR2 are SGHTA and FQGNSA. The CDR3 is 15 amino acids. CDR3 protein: CASSSGTGGNQPQHF. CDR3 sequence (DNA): TGTGCCAGCAGCTCCGGGACAGGGGGCAATCAGCCCCAGCATTTT.

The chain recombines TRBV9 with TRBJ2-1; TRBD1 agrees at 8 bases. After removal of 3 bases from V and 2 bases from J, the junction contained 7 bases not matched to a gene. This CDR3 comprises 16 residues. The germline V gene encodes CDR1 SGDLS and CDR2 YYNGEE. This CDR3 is CASSGPRTGTYNEQFF. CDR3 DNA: TGTGCCAGCAGCGGCCCCAGGACAGGGACCTACAATGAGCAGTTCTTC. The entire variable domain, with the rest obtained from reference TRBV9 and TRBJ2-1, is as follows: DSGVTQTPKHLITATGQRVTLRCSPRSGDLSVYWYQQSLDQGLQFLIQYYNGEERAKGNILERFSAQQFPDLHSELNLSSLELGDSALYFCASSGPRTGTYNEQFFGPGTRLTVL.

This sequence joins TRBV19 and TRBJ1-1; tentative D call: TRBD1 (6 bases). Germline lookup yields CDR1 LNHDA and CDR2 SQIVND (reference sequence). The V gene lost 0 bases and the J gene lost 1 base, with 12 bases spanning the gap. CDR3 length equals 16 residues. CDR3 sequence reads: CASSIDRGGPNTEAFF. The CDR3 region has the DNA TGTGCCAGTAGTATAGATCGCGGGGGCCCGAACACTGAAGCTTTCTTT.

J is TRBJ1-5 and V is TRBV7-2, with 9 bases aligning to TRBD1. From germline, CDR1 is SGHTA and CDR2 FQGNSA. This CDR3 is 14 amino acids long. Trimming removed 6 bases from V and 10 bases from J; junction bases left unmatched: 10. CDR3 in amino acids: CASSYTGTGSPQHF. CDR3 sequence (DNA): TGTGCCAGCAGTTATACCGGGACAGGGAGTCCCCAGCATTTT.

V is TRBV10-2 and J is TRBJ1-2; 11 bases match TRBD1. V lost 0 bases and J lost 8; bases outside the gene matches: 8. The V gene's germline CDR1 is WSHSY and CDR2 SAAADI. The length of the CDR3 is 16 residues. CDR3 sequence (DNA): TGCGCCAGCAGTGAGTCAGTTGGACAGGGGGCGGGCGGCTACACCTTC. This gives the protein CASSESVGQGAGGYTF.